A single T cell receptor (beta chain) is shown here with its context. The data derive from a study of blood T cell repertoires in COVID-19. The CDR3 spans 11 residues. Germline values: CDR1 MDHEN, CDR2 SYDVKM. The junction had 1 base not matched to a gene; V was cut back by 4 bases and J by 7 bases. In the original processing: Estimation of nucleated cell counts was performed using reference gene primer amplification. Data came from immunoSEQ multiplex PCR; TCRdb stores just in-frame clones and leaves some out. V and J calls and clone size are those listed in that table; D and trimming were worked out from the DNA. The data show 350,000 to 400,000 clones, with roughly nine tenths seen just once and about 1.7% held by the top ten.

The clonotype originates from a woman aged 25-40 years who had recovered from COVID-19. Sequenced: PBMCs or T cells enriched from blood (not recorded which). The chain joins TRBV28 to TRBJ2-7; 7 nucleotides align to TRBD2. In DNA form, the CDR3 reads TGTGCCAGCAGTTCCGGGGGGGAGCAGTACTTC. Its translation is CASSSGGEQYF.